This T cell receptor beta chain comes out of a study of T cells in Graves' hyperthyroidism and ophthalmopathy. Study-level information: Peripheral blood samples were taken at initial diagnosis, prior to any treatment.

Newly diagnosed patients aged 18 to 65 had hyperthyroidism of under 2 months' duration. Amplification targeted TCR beta CDR3 regions from RNA transcripts. Carried out on the TCR CDR3, a first-round RT-PCR used the HTBI primer set. TCRdb analysed the multiplex PCR reads with MiXCR anew, one entry per CDR3 protein. The sample has some 300,000 distinct CDR3 sequences; about an eighth are singletons. The germline CDR1 and CDR2 sequences are SGDLS and YYNGEE. The CDR3 covers 13 residues. The V end lost 0 bases, the J end lost 3 bases, and 7 bases lay between the germline ends. Sequencing was carried out using blood. This clonotype was obtained from a woman aged 40 to 50 with Graves' hyperthyroidism. The chain combines TRBV9 with TRBJ2-7; D is possibly TRBD1 or TRBD2 (5 bases each). CDR3 amino acids: CASSVGDGYEQYF. The CDR3 DNA follows: TGTGCCAGCAGCGTAGGGGACGGCTACGAGCAGTACTTC.